The sample holds many counts of the clone carrying this T cell receptor (beta chain). V shed 1 base and J shed 2 bases, with 5 bases lying between them. This CDR3 comprises 13 residues. Germline CDR1 reads SGHAT; CDR2 reads FQNNGV. These data belong to a study of CD8+CD57+ T cells in acquired aplastic anemia. TCR beta VDJ and CDR3 profiles were obtained from a genomic DNA template. Using its own MiXCR run on the reads, TCRdb lists one record per CDR3 protein. The repertoire holds under 350,000 distinct CDR3 sequences, under 60% seen once, with 1.3% in the top ten. Selection for sequencing was limited to patients who had shown CD8+CD57+ cell expansion by flow cytometry. There were no patients without severe acquired aplastic anemia. No therapy had been given to the patients at the time of blood sampling.

The sequence was collected from a human donor with aplastic anemia. The chain is built from TRBV11-2 and TRBJ1-2; no clear D gene. The material sequenced was sorted CD4+, CD8+, or CD8+CD57+ T cells (not recorded which) from PBMCs. CDR3 sequence reads: CASSLALNYGYTF. In DNA, the CDR3 is TGTGCCAGCAGCTTAGCTTTGAACTATGGCTACACCTTC.